Following are 15 T cell receptor beta chains from one sample sequenced in a study of T cell clonality in common variable immunodeficiency. The method was immunoSEQ multiplex PCR; TCRdb's version includes in-frame clones alone and lacks a portion of them. Recorded here are some 39,000 clones, with no singletons, and the ten leading clones hold approximately 1.3%. The sequencing input was peripheral blood mononuclear cells. Receptors originate from a person between 18 and 75 years old in good health.

Concerning this clone: Coverage ceases 3 residues before the CDR3 finishes, and the germline J gene fills in the end. The chain joins TRBV6-1 to TRBJ2-5; unclear D gene. The V end lost 3 bases, the J end lost 4 bases, and 18 bases lay between the germline ends. The V gene's germline CDR1 is MNHNS and CDR2 SASEGT. This CDR3 spans 16 amino acids. CDR3 amino acids: CASSERLVFPGETQYF. Partial CDR3 DNA: TGTGCCAGCAGTGAGCGTCTAGTCTTCCCGGGAGAGACC.

This clone has just a few counts. The read ends 3 residues shy of where the CDR3 ends; the end is completed using the germline J gene. The chain couples TRBV19 to TRBJ2-1, with TRBD2 matching over 8 bases. The V gene's germline CDR1 is LNHDA and CDR2 SQIVND (reference sequence). The CDR3 runs to 16 residues. V lost 5 bases and J lost 2; bases outside the gene matches: 8. CDR3 amino acids: CASSAEPGLAYNEQFF. The CDR3 bases that were read are TGTGCCAGTAGTGCGGAACCGGGACTAGCCTACAATGAG. Full variable domain (remainder filled in from reference TRBV19 and TRBJ2-1): DGGITQSPKYLFRKEGQNVTLSCEQNLNHDAMYWYRQDPGQGLRLIYYSQIVNDFQKGDIAEGYSVSREKKESFPLTVTSAQKNPTAFYLCASSAEPGLAYNEQFFGPGTRLTVL.

This clone was counted many times. Read coverage stops 3 residues before the CDR3 terminus; the germline J gene supplies the remainder. The chain carries TRBV28 and TRBJ1-5; 8 positions agree with TRBD1. CDR1 is MDHEN, CDR2 SYDVKM, per germline. The CDR3 has 15 residues. V lost 5 bases and J lost 7; bases outside the gene matches: 10. The part of the CDR3 DNA that was read is TGTGCCAGCAGTCCGAGGACAGGGATGATCCAGCCC. Amino acid sequence: CASSPRTGMIQP. In full, the CDR3 is CASSPRTGMIQPQHF.

The sample holds many counts of this clone. The read halts 3 residues ahead of the CDR3 end, with the missing end drawn from the germline J gene. The chain employs TRBV18 and TRBJ2-5, with TRBD1 as a possible D gene (6 bases). There are 15 residues in the CDR3. The germline V gene has CDR1 KGHSH and CDR2 LQKENI. V lost 6 bases, J lost 1 base, and 15 bases lay in between. The CDR3 sequence is CASSQKGHPQETQYF. The sequenced CDR3 bases are TGTGCCAGCTCTCAAAAGGGACACCCCCAAGAGACC.

The table lists this clone with many counts. The read comes to an end 3 residues before the CDR3 does, leaving the germline J gene to fill in the end. The rearrangement links TRBV7-6 to TRBJ1-2; D may be TRBD1 (6 bases). The germline gives CDR1 SGHVS, CDR2 FNYEAQ. This CDR3 comprises 13 residues. The CDR3 DNA, read in part, is TGTGCCAGCAGCCATCGGGACAATGAGGGC. It specifies CASSHRDNEG. In full, the CDR3 is CASSHRDNEGYTF.

This clone was observed at least ten times. The DNA ends 3 residues before the CDR3 does, and the rest of the CDR3 is filled in from the germline J gene. The chain carries TRBV19 and TRBJ1-2; 7 bases fit TRBD1. CDR1 is LNHDA and CDR2 is SQIVND in the germline V gene (reference sequence). The length of the CDR3 is 17 residues. V shed 7 bases and J 0 bases; nucleotides not matched to a gene: 14. The CDR3: CASTKGAWTHTNYGYTF. The sequenced CDR3 bases are TGTGCCAGTACCAAGGGGGCATGGACACATACTAACTATGGC.

This clone was counted a few times. From the germline J gene comes the end of the CDR3, since the read stops 3 residues before it. V and J are TRBV7-9 and TRBJ2-7; possible D gene TRBD1, 5 bases. CDR3 size: 13 residues. The germline V and J ends were trimmed by 3 bases and 2 bases, with 8 bases remaining between them. Germline CDR1 and CDR2: SEHNR and FQNEAQ (reference sequence). The CDR3 sequence: CASSFQGTYEQYF. Incomplete CDR3 DNA: TGTGCCAGCAGCTTCCAGGGTACCTACGAG.

This clone occurred many times. The read ends 3 residues early relative to the CDR3; the germline J gene fills the gap. The chain carries TRBV20-1 and TRBJ2-7; TRBD2 matches at 9 bases. This CDR3 contains 15 residues. Germline V gene lookup returns CDR1 DFQATT and CDR2 SNEGSKA (reference sequence). Unmatched junction bases numbered 7, after V lost 2 bases and J lost 2 bases. Incomplete CDR3 DNA: TGCAGTGCTAGATCCTCTAGCGGGAACACCTACGAG. Amino acids: CSARSSSGNTYE. The entire CDR3 reads CSARSSSGNTYEQYF.

This clone was picked up many times. The read ends 3 residues early relative to the CDR3; the germline J gene fills the gap. V usage is TRBV5-1 and J usage is TRBJ2-5, with 7 nucleotides matching TRBD2. The CDR3 loop spans 17 amino acids. CDR1 and CDR2 (germline): SGHRS, YFSETQ. Trimming took 2 bases from V and 6 from J; bases not matched to a gene: 16. CDR3 residues: CASSLGSQWEGHQTQYF. CDR3 bases read: TGCGCCAGCAGCTTAGGCTCTCAGTGGGAGGGGCATCAGACC.

Ten or more counts support this clone. The missing CDR3 end, 3 residues past where the read stops, is filled in from the germline J gene. The chain couples TRBV29-1 to TRBJ1-5; 7 nucleotides match TRBD1. V was pared by 4 bases and J by 5 bases, with 2 bases of the junction left unmatched. The CDR3 consists of 12 residues. Per the germline V gene, CDR1 is SQVTM and CDR2 is ANQGSEA. The DNA read from the CDR3 is TGCAGCGTTGGACAGGGTTATCAGCCC. Translated, it gives CSVGQGYQP. The CDR3 as a whole reads CSVGQGYQPQHF. The entire variable domain, with the rest obtained from reference TRBV29-1 and TRBJ1-5, is as follows: SAVISQKPSRDICQRGTSLTIQCQVDSQVTMMFWYRQQPGQSLTLIATANQGSEATYESGFVIDKFPISRPNLTFSTLTVSNMSPEDSSIYLCSVGQGYQPQHFGDGTRLSIL.

In this sample, this clone turned up many times. The CDR3 end lies 3 residues beyond the end of the read and is filled in from the germline J gene. This chain joins TRBV10-3 and TRBJ2-3; 11 nucleotides agree with TRBD1. Germline V lookup: CDR1 ENHRY, CDR2 SYGVKD. The ends lost 6 bases at V and 7 bases at J; junction bases unmatched: 6. This CDR3 has 14 amino acids. CDR3 DNA, as far as it was read: TGTGCCATCAGGGACAGGGGGCGCGTTAATACG. Protein: CAIRDRGRVNT. The entire CDR3 protein is CAIRDRGRVNTQYF.

At least ten counts were recorded for this clone. The read is 3 residues too short to cover the CDR3 end, so that end is filled in from the germline J gene. V is TRBV28 and J is TRBJ2-7, with 7 bases fitting TRBD2. The CDR3 has 16 residues. Losses at the gene ends were 5 bases for V and 6 bases for J; bases not matched to a gene: 16. The germline V gene encodes CDR1 MDHEN and CDR2 SYDVKM. The sequenced part of the CDR3 DNA is TGTGCCAGCAGTCAAACTATGACTAGAGCGGGGATCGAG. Translating gives CASSQTMTRAGIE. The complete CDR3 sequence is CASSQTMTRAGIEQYF.

This clone was counted ten times or more. The CDR3 goes on 3 residues after the read ends, and that part is filled in from the germline J gene. The gene calls are TRBV18 and TRBJ1-2, with 8 positions matching TRBD1. Germline assignment: CDR1 KGHSH and CDR2 LQKENI. The V segment lost 2 bases and the J segment 7 bases; nucleotides outside the gene matches: 9. The CDR3 sequence is 15 residues long. The CDR3 here is CASSPGQGGPRGYTF. The CDR3 DNA, read in part, is TGTGCCAGCTCACCAGGACAGGGAGGTCCTCGTGGC.

This clone was seen repeatedly, ten times or more. The read halts 3 residues ahead of the CDR3 end, with the missing end drawn from the germline J gene. The chain uses TRBV10-3 and TRBJ2-2; 11 bases fit TRBD2. Losses at the gene ends were 5 bases for V and 1 base for J; bases not matched to a gene: 9. CDR1 and CDR2 from the germline V gene are ENHRY and SYGVKD. The CDR3 length is 18 residues. CDR3: CAISSGEGLAGNTGELFF. The sequenced CDR3 bases are TGTGCCATCAGTTCAGGGGAAGGACTAGCGGGGAACACCGGGGAG.

This clone was recorded many times. Read coverage stops 3 residues before the CDR3 terminus; the germline J gene supplies the remainder. V is TRBV18 and J is TRBJ2-1; 11 bases line up with TRBD2. V lost 4 bases and J lost 6; bases outside the gene matches: 5. The CDR3 runs 15 residues. The germline CDR1 and CDR2 sequences are KGHSH and LQKENI. CDR3: CASSRSGTSGNEQFF. The CDR3 DNA, read in part, is TGTGCCAGCTCACGAAGCGGGACTAGCGGCAATGAG.